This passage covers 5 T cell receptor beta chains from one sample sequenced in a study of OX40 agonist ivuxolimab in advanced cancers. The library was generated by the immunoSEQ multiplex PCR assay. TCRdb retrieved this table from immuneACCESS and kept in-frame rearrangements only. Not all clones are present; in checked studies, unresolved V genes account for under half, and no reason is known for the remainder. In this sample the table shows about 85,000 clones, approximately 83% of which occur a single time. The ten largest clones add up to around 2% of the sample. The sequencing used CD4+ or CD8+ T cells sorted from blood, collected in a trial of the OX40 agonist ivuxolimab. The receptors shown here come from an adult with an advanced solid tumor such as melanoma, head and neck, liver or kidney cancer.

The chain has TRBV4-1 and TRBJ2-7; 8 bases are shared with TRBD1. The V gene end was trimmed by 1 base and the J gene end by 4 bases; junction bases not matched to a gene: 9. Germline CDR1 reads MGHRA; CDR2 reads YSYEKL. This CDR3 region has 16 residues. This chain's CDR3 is CASSQAGQGARYEQYF. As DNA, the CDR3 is TGCGCCAGCAGCCAAGCCGGACAGGGAGCGCGATACGAGCAGTACTTC.

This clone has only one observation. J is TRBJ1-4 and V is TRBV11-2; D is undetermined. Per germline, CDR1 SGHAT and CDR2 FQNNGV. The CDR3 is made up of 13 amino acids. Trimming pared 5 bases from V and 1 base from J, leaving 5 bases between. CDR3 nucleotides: TGTGCCAGCAGCCTCCAAACTAATGAAAAACTGTTTTTT. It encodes CASSLQTNEKLFF.

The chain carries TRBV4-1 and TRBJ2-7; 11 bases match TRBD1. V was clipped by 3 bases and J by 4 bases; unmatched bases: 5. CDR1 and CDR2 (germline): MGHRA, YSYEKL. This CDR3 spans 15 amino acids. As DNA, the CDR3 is TGCGCCAGCAGCCATCCGGGACAGGGGGTTTACGAGCAGTACTTC. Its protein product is CASSHPGQGVYEQYF.

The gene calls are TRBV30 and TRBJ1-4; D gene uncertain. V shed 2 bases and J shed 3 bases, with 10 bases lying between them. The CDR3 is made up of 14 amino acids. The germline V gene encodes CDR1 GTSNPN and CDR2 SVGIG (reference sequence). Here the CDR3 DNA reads TGTGCCTGGAGTCTCGGGGTATCTAATGAAAAACTGTTTTTT. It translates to CAWSLGVSNEKLFF.

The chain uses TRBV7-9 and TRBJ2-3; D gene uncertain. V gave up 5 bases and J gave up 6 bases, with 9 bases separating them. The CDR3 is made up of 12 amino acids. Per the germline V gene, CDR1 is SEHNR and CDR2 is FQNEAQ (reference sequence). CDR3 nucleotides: TGTGCCAGCAGCCCAGGCGGCGATACGCAGTATTTT. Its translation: CASSPGGDTQYF.